This T cell receptor beta chain was sequenced during a study of T cell responses to AZD1222 COVID-19 vaccine. Whole-study findings and limits: Just a handful of AZD1222 recipients were seropositive at baseline. A mostly white British donor set with more females was recruited, and clonal diversity was possibly underestimated.

Germline CDR1 LNHDA, CDR2 SQIVND (reference sequence). V lost 5 bases and J lost 3; bases outside the gene matches: 13. CDR3 size: 16 residues. This table comes from immunoSEQ multiplex PCR, and its TCRdb copy is limited to in-frame clones, with some not included. The data contain 130,000 or so clones, under 95% of them singletons. Worth noting for this clone: The antigen remains undetermined.

The material was peripheral blood, obtained 28 days after the second dose of the MenACWY control vaccine. This clonotype was sampled from an adult who received the MenACWY meningococcal vaccine as a control. The V gene is TRBV19, the J gene TRBJ2-7, with 7 nucleotides matching TRBD1. DNA for the CDR3: TGTGCCAGTAGTGTAAGACAGGGAAACTATTTCTACGAGCAGTACTTC. Protein product: CASSVRQGNYFYEQYF.